This T cell receptor beta chain was documented in a study of cytomegalovirus exposure and HLA in healthy donors. The CDR3 spans 10 residues. Deletions cut 2 bases from V and 7 bases from J, with 3 bases between. Per germline, CDR1 GTSNPN and CDR2 SVGIG (reference sequence). TCRdb's copy holds only in-frame clones and misses some; the assay was immunoSEQ multiplex PCR. The sample has around 220,000 clones; around four fifths are singletons. Sequenced material: PBMCs. The chain joins TRBV30 to TRBJ2-1, with D uncertain. This sequence originates from a woman under 40 in good health and CMV-seropositive. The CDR3 loop is CAWSKNEQFF. CDR3 DNA sequence: TGTGCCTGGAGTAAGAATGAGCAGTTCTTC.